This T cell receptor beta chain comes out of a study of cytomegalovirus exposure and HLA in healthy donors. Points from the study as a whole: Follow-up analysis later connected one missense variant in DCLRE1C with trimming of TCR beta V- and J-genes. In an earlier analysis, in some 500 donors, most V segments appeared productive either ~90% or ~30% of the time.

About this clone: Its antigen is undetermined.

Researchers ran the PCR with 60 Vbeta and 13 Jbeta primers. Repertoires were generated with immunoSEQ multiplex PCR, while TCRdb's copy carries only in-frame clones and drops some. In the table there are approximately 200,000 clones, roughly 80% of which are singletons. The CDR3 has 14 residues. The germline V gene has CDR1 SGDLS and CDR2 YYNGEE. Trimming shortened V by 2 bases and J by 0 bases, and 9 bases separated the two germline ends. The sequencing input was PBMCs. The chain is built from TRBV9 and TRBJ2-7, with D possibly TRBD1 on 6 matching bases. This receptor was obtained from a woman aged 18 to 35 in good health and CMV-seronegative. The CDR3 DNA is TGTGCCAGCAGCGTGGGGACAAACTCCTACGAGCAGTACTTC. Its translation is CASSVGTNSYEQYF.